Following are 20 T cell receptor beta chains from one sample sequenced in a study of STAT5B mutations in CD4+ large granular lymphocyte leukemia. The table came from immunoSEQ multiplex PCR; TCRdb's copy has only in-frame clones and leaves some out. The sample has over 8,000 clones; approximately 80% are singletons. The sample comprised PBMCs. The receptors were gathered from a man in his sixties with CD4+ T-cell large granular lymphocyte leukemia.

The rearrangement links TRBV7-2 to TRBJ1-2; D is perhaps TRBD1 (5 bases). V lost 4 bases to trimming and J lost 8 bases, with 23 bases between them. This CDR3 is 16 amino acids long. Germline V gives CDR1 SGHTA, CDR2 FQGNSA. The CDR3 region is CASSSAPGTVESGYTF. CDR3 nucleotides: TGTGCCAGCAGCTCCGCCCCAGGGACGGTAGAAAGCGGCTACACCTTC.

The chain carries TRBV30 and TRBJ2-5, with D unclear. Germline CDR1 and CDR2: GTSNPN and SVGIG (reference sequence). V dropped 2 bases and J dropped 2 bases, with 0 bases sitting between them. The CDR3 loop spans 10 amino acids. In DNA, the CDR3 is TGTGCCTGGAGTCAAGAGACCCAGTACTTC. It is translated as CAWSQETQYF.

J is TRBJ2-1 and V is TRBV5-1; 9 bases match TRBD1. This CDR3 comprises 15 residues. Trimming cost V 3 bases and J 13 bases; bases outside gene matches: 14. Germline V gene data show CDR1 as SGHRS and CDR2 as YFSETQ. The CDR3 DNA follows: TGCGCCAGCAGCTCAGAGGACAGGGGCAAAGGGTCCCAGTTCTTC. Protein product: CASSSEDRGKGSQFF.

The chain joins TRBV4-3 to TRBJ2-6; TRBD1 is a possible D gene (6 bases). This CDR3 contains 13 residues. Germline CDR1 LGHNA, CDR2 YSLEER. Between the trimmed V and J ends, which lost 1 base and 9 bases, there was a span of 7 bases. The CDR3 DNA reads TGCGCCAGCAGCCAAGGGACAGACAACGTCCTGACTTTC. Amino acid sequence: CASSQGTDNVLTF.

The J gene is TRBJ2-6, the V gene TRBV28; D unclear. CDR1 and CDR2 (germline): MDHEN, SYDVKM. CDR3 size: 15 residues. Trimming cost V 3 bases and J 0 bases, with 6 bases left between them. The DNA of the CDR3 is TGTGCCAGCAGTTTCCCCGGCTCTGGGGCCAACGTCCTGACTTTC. Encoded protein: CASSFPGSGANVLTF.

This clone was found once. CDR3 in amino acids: CASSQDGGNTIYF. The CDR3, as DNA: TGTGCCAGCAGCCAAGATGGAGGAAACACCATATATTTT. This rearrangement joins TRBV4-2 to TRBJ1-3; D unclear. The CDR3 is 13 amino acids. Between the trimmed V and J ends, which lost 0 bases and 4 bases, there was a span of 4 bases. In germline, CDR1 is LGHNA, CDR2 YNFKEQ.

The J gene is TRBJ1-5, the V gene TRBV23-1, with 11 nucleotides matching TRBD1. TRBV23-1 counts as an open reading frame of uncertain function. Germline trimming cut 2 bases from V and 6 bases from J; bases unmatched to any gene: 9. The CDR3 covers 17 residues. Written as DNA, the CDR3 is TGCGCCAGCAGTCAACGGACAGGGGGCCGCATCGGTCAGCCCCAGCATTTT. Translation gives CASSQRTGGRIGQPQHF.

The gene calls are TRBV14 and TRBJ2-3, with D perhaps given as TRBD1 or TRBD2 (5 bases each). The germline CDR1 and CDR2 sequences are SGHDN and FVKESK. Trimming took 2 bases from V and 1 from J, leaving 7 bases between them. The CDR3 has 14 amino acids. The CDR3 nucleotides read TGTGCCAGCAGCCAACGGGACCGCACAGATACGCAGTATTTT. Residues: CASSQRDRTDTQYF.

The J gene is TRBJ2-1, the V gene TRBV11-2; 11 nucleotides line up with TRBD2. V lost 0 bases to trimming and J lost 6 bases; unmatched junction nucleotides: 7. The germline CDR1 and CDR2 sequences are SGHAT and FQNNGV. CDR3 length equals 17 residues. The CDR3 DNA is TGTGCCAGCAGCTTAGAGACGTGGCTAGCGGGAGGCAATGAGCAGTTCTTC. Its translation: CASSLETWLAGGNEQFF.

This chain joins TRBV6-5 and TRBJ2-1; D is perhaps TRBD2 (6 bases). The CDR3 consists of 15 residues. The ends were cut back, 2 bases at V and 0 bases at J, with 8 bases in the middle. Looked up from germline, CDR1 is MNHEY and CDR2 is SVGAGI. The CDR3 bases are TGTGCCAGCAGTTACAGCGGGCTCTCCTACAATGAGCAGTTCTTC. Protein sequence: CASSYSGLSYNEQFF.

This rearrangement joins TRBV11-2 to TRBJ2-7; TRBD2 matches 10 bases. CDR3 length: 14 amino acids. V was pared by 7 bases and J by 4 bases, with 7 bases of the junction left unmatched. In germline, CDR1 is SGHAT, CDR2 FQNNGV. This CDR3 is CASTQLAGQYEQYF. The CDR3 DNA sequence: TGTGCCAGCACCCAACTAGCGGGGCAGTACGAGCAGTACTTC.

This clone was seen a handful of times. The CDR3 DNA follows: TGTGCCAGCAGCCAAAACAGGGTTCCTGAAGCTTTCTTT. Its translation is CASSQNRVPEAFF. The chain is built from TRBV11-2 and TRBJ1-1, with a tentative D call TRBD1 (6 bases). The V gene's germline CDR1 is SGHAT and CDR2 FQNNGV. The V end was cut by 5 bases, the J end by 6 bases, with 13 bases between. This CDR3 spans 13 amino acids.

The chain is built from TRBV5-1 and TRBJ2-5, with TRBD2 identical over 13 bases. The CDR3 consists of 19 residues. V lost 0 bases, J lost 0 bases, and 8 bases stayed unmatched. From germline, CDR1 is SGHRS and CDR2 YFSETQ. The CDR3 DNA reads as TGCGCCAGCAGCTTGGGACTAGCGGGAGGCACACCGTACCAAGAGACCCAGTACTTC. Residues: CASSLGLAGGTPYQETQYF.

The chain carries TRBV4-3 and TRBJ2-7; D remains unclear. This CDR3 spans 12 amino acids. The germline V gene encodes CDR1 LGHNA and CDR2 YSLEER. V lost 4 bases to trimming and J lost 6 bases, with 10 bases between them. CDR3 DNA sequence: TGCGCCAGCAGCCCAATAGGCGGCGAGCAGTACTTC. Translated: CASSPIGGEQYF.

The gene calls are TRBV7-9 and TRBJ1-4; no definite D call. Trimming stripped 4 bases from V and 14 bases from J, with 11 bases between. The CDR3 is 11 residues long. Germline CDR1 is SEHNR and CDR2 is FQNEAQ (reference sequence). The CDR3 nucleotides are TGTGCCAGCAGCTCAACCCTACAGCTGTTTTTT. Residues: CASSSTLQLFF. Supplemented by reference TRBV7-9 and TRBJ1-4, the full variable domain reads DTGVSQNPRHKITKRGQNVTFRCDPISEHNRLYWYRQTLGQGPEFLTYFQNEAQLEKSRLLSDRFSAERPKGSFSTLEIQRTEQGDSAMYLCASSSTLQLFFGSGTQLSVL.

CDR3 in amino acids: CASSSHRVFGEERKLFF. The CDR3 region has the DNA TGTGCCAGCAGCTCGCACCGGGTCTTCGGAGAGGAGCGGAAACTGTTTTTT. The chain joins TRBV11-2 to TRBJ1-4; D unclear. The V end lost 4 bases, the J end lost 11 bases, and 26 bases lay between the germline ends. Germline assignment: CDR1 SGHAT and CDR2 FQNNGV. The CDR3 loop spans 17 amino acids.

The chain is built from TRBV28 and TRBJ2-6; D ambiguous. V lost 5 bases and J 0 bases, leaving 5 bases between the germline ends. The CDR3 contains 14 residues. Germline V gene lookup returns CDR1 MDHEN and CDR2 SYDVKM. The CDR3 spells CASSRASGANVLTF. The CDR3 DNA is TGTGCCAGCAGTAGAGCCTCTGGGGCCAACGTCCTGACTTTC.

V and J are TRBV19 and TRBJ1-5; the D is unclear. Between the trimmed V and J ends, which lost 3 bases and 0 bases, there was a span of 9 bases. Germline loops: CDR1 LNHDA, CDR2 SQIVND (reference sequence). The CDR3 is 15 residues long. CDR3 bases: TGTGCCAGTAGTATGGGCAGAAATAGCAATCAGCCCCAGCATTTT. It translates to CASSMGRNSNQPQHF.

J is TRBJ2-2 and V is TRBV7-2; 9 nucleotides match TRBD1. CDR3 size: 15 residues. V shed 8 bases and J 2 bases; nucleotides not matched to a gene: 6. Germline V gene lookup returns CDR1 SGHTA and CDR2 FQGNSA. In nucleotides, the CDR3 is TGTGCCAGCGGCCACAGGGGGCATAACACCGGGGAGCTGTTTTTT. Translation: CASGHRGHNTGELFF.

The chain employs TRBV10-3 and TRBJ2-2, with 15 bases that match TRBD2. Germline CDR1 ENHRY, CDR2 SYGVKD. CDR3 length: 16 residues. With 10 bases clipped from V and 6 bases from J, the junction kept 9 bases outside the gene matches. The CDR3 here is CATLGLAGGPSGELFF. CDR3 nucleotide sequence: TGTGCCACCTTAGGACTAGCGGGAGGGCCGTCCGGGGAGCTGTTTTTT.